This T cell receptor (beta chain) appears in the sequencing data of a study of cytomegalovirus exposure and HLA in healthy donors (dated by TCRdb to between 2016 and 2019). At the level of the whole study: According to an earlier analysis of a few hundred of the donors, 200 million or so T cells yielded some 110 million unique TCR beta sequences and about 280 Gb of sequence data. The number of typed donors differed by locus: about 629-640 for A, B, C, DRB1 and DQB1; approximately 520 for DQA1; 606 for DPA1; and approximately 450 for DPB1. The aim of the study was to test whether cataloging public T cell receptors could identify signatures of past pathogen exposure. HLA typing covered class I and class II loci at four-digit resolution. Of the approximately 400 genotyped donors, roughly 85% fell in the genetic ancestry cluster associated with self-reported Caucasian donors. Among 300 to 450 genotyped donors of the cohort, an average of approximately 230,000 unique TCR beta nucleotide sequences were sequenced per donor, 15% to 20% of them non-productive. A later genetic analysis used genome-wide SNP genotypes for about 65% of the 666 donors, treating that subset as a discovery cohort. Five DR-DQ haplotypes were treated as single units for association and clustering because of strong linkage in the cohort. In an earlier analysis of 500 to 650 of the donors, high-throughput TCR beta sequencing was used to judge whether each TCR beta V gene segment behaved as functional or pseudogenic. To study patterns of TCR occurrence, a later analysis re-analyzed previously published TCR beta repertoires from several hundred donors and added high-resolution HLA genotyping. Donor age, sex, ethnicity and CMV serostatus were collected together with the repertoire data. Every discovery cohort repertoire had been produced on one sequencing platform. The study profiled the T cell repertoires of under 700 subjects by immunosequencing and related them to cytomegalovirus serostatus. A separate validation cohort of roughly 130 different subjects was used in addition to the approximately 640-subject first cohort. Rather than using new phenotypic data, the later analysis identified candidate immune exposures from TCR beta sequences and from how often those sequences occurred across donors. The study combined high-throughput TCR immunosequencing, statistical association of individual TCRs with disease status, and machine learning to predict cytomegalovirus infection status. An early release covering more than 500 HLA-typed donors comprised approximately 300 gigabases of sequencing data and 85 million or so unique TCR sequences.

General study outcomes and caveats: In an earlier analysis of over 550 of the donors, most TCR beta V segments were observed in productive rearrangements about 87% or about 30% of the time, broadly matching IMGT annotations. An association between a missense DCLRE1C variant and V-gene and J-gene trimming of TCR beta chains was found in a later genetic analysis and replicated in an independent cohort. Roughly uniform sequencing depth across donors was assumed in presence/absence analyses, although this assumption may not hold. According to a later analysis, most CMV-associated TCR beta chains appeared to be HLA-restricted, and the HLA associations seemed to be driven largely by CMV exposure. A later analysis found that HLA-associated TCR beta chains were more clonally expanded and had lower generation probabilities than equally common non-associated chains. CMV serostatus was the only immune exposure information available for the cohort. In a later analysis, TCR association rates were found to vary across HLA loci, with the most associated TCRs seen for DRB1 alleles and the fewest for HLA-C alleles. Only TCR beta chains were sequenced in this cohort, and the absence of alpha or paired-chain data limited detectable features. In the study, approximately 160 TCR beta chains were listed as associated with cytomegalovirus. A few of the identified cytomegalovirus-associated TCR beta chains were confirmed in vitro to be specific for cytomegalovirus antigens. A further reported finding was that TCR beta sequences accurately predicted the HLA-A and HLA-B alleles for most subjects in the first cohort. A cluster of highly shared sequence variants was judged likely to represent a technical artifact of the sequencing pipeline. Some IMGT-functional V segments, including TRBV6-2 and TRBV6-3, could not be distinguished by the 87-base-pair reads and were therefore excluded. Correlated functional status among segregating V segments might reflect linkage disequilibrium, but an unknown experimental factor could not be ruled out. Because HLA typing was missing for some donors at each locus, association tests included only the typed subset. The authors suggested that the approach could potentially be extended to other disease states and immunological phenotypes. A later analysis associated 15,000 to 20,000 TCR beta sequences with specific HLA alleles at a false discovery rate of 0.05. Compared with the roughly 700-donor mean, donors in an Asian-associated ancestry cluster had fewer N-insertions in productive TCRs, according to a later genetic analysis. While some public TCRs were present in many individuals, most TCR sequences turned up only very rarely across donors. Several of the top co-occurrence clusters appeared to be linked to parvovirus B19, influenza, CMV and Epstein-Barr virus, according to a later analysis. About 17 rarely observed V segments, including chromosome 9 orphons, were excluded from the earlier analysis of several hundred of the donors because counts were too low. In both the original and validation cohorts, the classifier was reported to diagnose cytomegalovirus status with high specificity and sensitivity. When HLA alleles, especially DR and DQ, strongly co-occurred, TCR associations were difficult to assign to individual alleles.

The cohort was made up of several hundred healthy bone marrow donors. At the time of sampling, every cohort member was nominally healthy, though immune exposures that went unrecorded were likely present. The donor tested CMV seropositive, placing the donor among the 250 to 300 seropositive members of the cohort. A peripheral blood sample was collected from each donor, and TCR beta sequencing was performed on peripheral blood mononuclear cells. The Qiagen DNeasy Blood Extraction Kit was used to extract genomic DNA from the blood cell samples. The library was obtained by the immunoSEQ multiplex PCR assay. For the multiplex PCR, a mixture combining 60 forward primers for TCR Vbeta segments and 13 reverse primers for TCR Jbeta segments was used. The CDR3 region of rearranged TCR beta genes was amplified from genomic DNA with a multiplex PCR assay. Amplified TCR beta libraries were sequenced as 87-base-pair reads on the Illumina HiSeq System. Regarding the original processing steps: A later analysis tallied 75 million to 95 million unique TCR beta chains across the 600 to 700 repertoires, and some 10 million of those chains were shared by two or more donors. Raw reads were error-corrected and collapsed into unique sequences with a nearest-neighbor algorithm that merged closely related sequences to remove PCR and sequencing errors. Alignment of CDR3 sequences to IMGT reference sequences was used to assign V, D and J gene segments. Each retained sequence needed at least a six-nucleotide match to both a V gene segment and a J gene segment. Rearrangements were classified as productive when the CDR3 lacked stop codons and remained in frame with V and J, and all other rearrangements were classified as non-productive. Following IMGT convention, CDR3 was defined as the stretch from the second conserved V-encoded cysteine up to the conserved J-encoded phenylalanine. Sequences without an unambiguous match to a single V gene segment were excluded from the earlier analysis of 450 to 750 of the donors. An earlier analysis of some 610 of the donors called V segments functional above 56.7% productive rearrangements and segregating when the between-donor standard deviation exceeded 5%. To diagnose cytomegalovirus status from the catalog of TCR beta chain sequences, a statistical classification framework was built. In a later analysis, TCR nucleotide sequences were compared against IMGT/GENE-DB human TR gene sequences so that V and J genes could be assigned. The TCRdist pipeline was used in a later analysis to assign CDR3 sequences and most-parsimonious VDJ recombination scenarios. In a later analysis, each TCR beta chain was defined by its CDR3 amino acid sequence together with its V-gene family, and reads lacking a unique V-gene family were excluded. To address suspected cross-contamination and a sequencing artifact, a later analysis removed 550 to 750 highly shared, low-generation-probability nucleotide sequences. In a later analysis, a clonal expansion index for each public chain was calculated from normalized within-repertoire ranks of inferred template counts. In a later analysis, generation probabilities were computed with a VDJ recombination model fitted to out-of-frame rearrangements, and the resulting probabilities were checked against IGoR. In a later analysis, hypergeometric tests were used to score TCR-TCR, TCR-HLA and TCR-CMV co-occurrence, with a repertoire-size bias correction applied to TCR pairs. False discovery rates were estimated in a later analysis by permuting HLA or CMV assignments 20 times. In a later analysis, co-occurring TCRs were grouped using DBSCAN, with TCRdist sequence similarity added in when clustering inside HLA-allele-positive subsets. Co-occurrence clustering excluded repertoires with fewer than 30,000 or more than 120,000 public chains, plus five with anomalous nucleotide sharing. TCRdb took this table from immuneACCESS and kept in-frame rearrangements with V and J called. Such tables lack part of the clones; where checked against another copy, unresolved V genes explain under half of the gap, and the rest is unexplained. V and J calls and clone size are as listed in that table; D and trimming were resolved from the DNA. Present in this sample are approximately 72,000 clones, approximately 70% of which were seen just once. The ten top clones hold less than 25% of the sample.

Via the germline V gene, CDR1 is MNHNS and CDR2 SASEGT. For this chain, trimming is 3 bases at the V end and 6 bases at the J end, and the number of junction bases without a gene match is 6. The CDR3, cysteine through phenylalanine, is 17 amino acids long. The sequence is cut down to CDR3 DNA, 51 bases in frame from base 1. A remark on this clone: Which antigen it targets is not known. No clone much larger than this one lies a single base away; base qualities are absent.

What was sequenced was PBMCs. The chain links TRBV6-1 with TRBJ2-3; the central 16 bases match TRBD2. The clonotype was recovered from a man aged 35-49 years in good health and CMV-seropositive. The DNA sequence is TGTGCCAGCAGTGACCCGGGACTAGCGGGGGGGCTTGATACGCAGTATTTT. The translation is CASSDPGLAGGLDTQYF.